This entry lists 21 T cell receptor beta chains sequenced from one sample in a study of shared clonotypes between healthy human individuals. Data came from immunoSEQ multiplex PCR; TCRdb stores just in-frame clones and leaves some out. The sample has hundreds of thousands of clones, around 96% seen once. Sequences were obtained from memory CD8+ T cells sorted from blood. Subset here: CD45RO+ cells pooled with CCR7-negative TemRA cells. The receptors originated from a man younger than 45 in good health.

This rearrangement joins TRBV5-4 to TRBJ2-5; no clear D. The CDR3 has 15 residues. CDR1 is SGHNT, CDR2 YYREEE, per germline (reference sequence). Trimming removed 1 base at V and 5 bases at J, with 15 bases between. CDR3 coding DNA: TGTGCCAGCAGCTTGAAGAGAAAGAGTGGGGAGACCCAGTACTTC. This sequence encodes CASSLKRKSGETQYF.

The V and J genes are TRBV27 and TRBJ1-1; D call uncertain. V was trimmed by 2 bases and J by 1 base, leaving 2 bases between them. The CDR3 is 12 amino acids. Germline CDR1 is MNHEY and CDR2 is SMNVEV (reference sequence). The CDR3 region is CASSLGNTEAFF. The CDR3 coding sequence is TGTGCCAGCAGTTTAGGGAACACTGAAGCTTTCTTT.

This rearrangement joins TRBV21-1 to TRBJ2-3; TRBD2 was called by the table and not checked on the DNA. TRBV21-1 is reported as a pseudogene. The CDR3 length is 15 residues. CDR3 sequence reads: CASSKVTSGTDTQYF. CDR3 sequence (DNA): TGTGCCAGCAGCAAAGTTACTAGCGGCACAGATACGCAGTATTTT.

This chain uses TRBV6-5 with TRBJ1-2, with D tentatively TRBD1 (5 bases). CDR3 length: 12 amino acids. Germline V gene lookup returns CDR1 MNHEY and CDR2 SVGAGI. V was pared by 8 bases and J by 3 bases, with 10 bases between. The CDR3 sequence is CASGTAYYGYTF. CDR3 nucleotides: TGTGCCAGCGGGACGGCTTACTATGGCTACACCTTC.

The chain carries TRBV19 and TRBJ2-4, with TRBD2 matching over 9 bases. Germline V lookup: CDR1 LNHDA, CDR2 SQIVND (reference sequence). Trimming cost V 3 bases and J 6 bases; bases outside gene matches: 6. The CDR3 has 15 amino acids. The CDR3 is CASSMREGLGNIQYF. CDR3 in DNA: TGTGCCAGTAGTATGCGGGAGGGCCTGGGAAACATTCAGTACTTC.

The chain combines TRBV11-2 with TRBJ2-1; D is undetermined. The germline V gene encodes CDR1 SGHAT and CDR2 FQNNGV. Deletions cut 1 base from V and 7 bases from J, with 11 bases between. The length of the CDR3 is 14 residues. CDR3 DNA sequence: TGTGCCAGCAGCTTAGTCTTAGGGCCAAATGAGCAGTTCTTC. The encoded protein is CASSLVLGPNEQFF.

J is TRBJ1-2 and V is TRBV6-1; D is uncertain. This CDR3 has 12 residues. V lost 8 bases, J lost 8 bases, and 15 bases lay in between. The V gene's germline CDR1 is MNHNS and CDR2 SASEGT. CDR3 DNA sequence: TGTGCCAGCCGGGGAGGACTTAAGGGCTACACCTTC. Residues: CASRGGLKGYTF.

The chain uses TRBV13 and TRBJ2-3; D is tentatively TRBD1 or TRBD2 (5 bases each). V was cut by 5 bases and J by 4 bases, with 22 bases left in between. CDR1 and CDR2 (germline): PRHDT, FYEKMQ (reference sequence). The CDR3 spans 17 residues. The CDR3 nucleotides are TGTGCCAGCAGCCCCTTTCCGGGACCCAAATCCGCAGATACGCAGTATTTT. Its translation is CASSPFPGPKSADTQYF.

Concerning this clone: The sample carries other DNA sequences with the same CDR3. V and J are TRBV6-6 and TRBJ2-3; D is ambiguous. Looked up from germline, CDR1 is MNHNY and CDR2 is SVGAGI (reference sequence). The CDR3 length is 13 residues. V dropped 6 bases and J dropped 0 bases, with 7 bases sitting between them. The CDR3 DNA is TGTGCCAGCAGCCTGGGGAGCACAGATACGCAGTATTTT. Protein: CASSLGSTDTQYF.

The chain uses TRBV29-1 and TRBJ2-2; 9 nucleotides line up with TRBD1. The CDR3 is made up of 14 amino acids. From germline, CDR1 is SQVTM and CDR2 ANQGSEA. Germline trimming cut 6 bases from V and 1 base from J; bases unmatched to any gene: 3. The CDR3: CSVDRGKNTGELFF. In nucleotides, the CDR3 is TGCAGCGTCGACAGGGGGAAGAACACCGGGGAGCTGTTTTTT.

V usage is TRBV19 and J usage is TRBJ1-5; D is undetermined. CDR3 size: 12 residues. CDR1 is LNHDA, CDR2 SQIVND, per germline (reference sequence). V was cut by 4 bases and J by 4 bases, with 5 bases left in between. This CDR3 is CASSNRNQPQHF. CDR3 bases: TGTGCCAGTAGTAACCGGAATCAGCCCCAGCATTTT.

V gene TRBV7-9 combines with J gene TRBJ2-1, with 9 bases lining up with TRBD2. CDR3 length: 14 amino acids. The V and J ends lost 6 bases and 6 bases, in that order; junction bases with no gene match: 6. From germline, CDR1 is SEHNR and CDR2 FQNEAQ (reference sequence). This CDR3 reads CASRRLAVTNEQFF. CDR3 bases: TGTGCCAGCAGACGACTAGCGGTTACCAATGAGCAGTTCTTC.

The chain joins TRBV25-1 to TRBJ2-7; no reliable D call. Trimming took off 3 bases at V and 0 bases at J, with 3 bases between the two ends. This CDR3 has 12 residues. The V gene's germline CDR1 is MGHDK and CDR2 SYGVNS. The CDR3 region is CASSDSSYEQYF. The DNA of the CDR3 is TGTGCCAGCAGTGACAGCTCCTACGAGCAGTACTTC.

The chain carries TRBV28 and TRBJ1-5; D call uncertain. Germline-derived CDR1 and CDR2 are MDHEN and SYDVKM. Trimming stripped 5 bases from V and 6 bases from J, with 17 bases between. This CDR3 has 15 residues. The CDR3 is CASSIQAGSGQPQHF. Here the CDR3 DNA reads TGTGCCAGCAGTATACAAGCCGGGAGTGGTCAGCCCCAGCATTTT.

This CDR3 is CAWAPGSNYEQYF. The DNA of the CDR3 is TGTGCCTGGGCACCAGGGTCCAACTACGAGCAGTACTTC. The chain links TRBV30 to TRBJ2-7; maybe TRBD1 (5 bases). Germline CDR1 is GTSNPN and CDR2 is SVGIG (reference sequence). This CDR3 is built from 13 residues. V lost 5 bases and J 3 bases, leaving 14 bases between the germline ends. The full variable domain, in which reference TRBV30 and TRBJ2-7 provide the parts outside the CDR3, is SQTIHQWPATLVQPVGSPLSLECTVEGTSNPNLYWYRQAAGRGLQLLFYSVGIGQISSEVPQNLSASRPQDRQFILSSKKLLLSDSGFYLCAWAPGSNYEQYFGPGTRLTVT.

V usage is TRBV5-1 and J usage is TRBJ1-2; D is unresolved. The germline V gene has CDR1 SGHRS and CDR2 YFSETQ. The germline V and J ends were trimmed by 4 bases and 1 base, with 11 bases remaining between them. The CDR3 runs to 14 residues. DNA for the CDR3: TGCGCCAGCAGCCGAATCAGGAGTAACTATGGCTACACCTTC. This sequence encodes CASSRIRSNYGYTF.

The CDR3 here is CASSKLPGPSTDTQYF. CDR3 in DNA: TGTGCCAGCAGCAAACTCCCGGGACCCAGCACAGATACGCAGTATTTT. The chain uses TRBV7-3 and TRBJ2-3; either TRBD1 or TRBD2 may supply D (5 bases each). This CDR3 is 16 amino acids long. Germline V gene sequence: CDR1 SGHTA, CDR2 FQGTGA. The germline V and J ends were trimmed by 5 bases and 0 bases, with 15 bases remaining between them.

The CDR3 DNA reads TGTGCCAGCAGCCCGAGCACGACCTCCTACGAGCAGTACTTC. It translates to CASSPSTTSYEQYF. The chain carries TRBV7-6 and TRBJ2-7; D unclear. The CDR3 totals 14 residues. V was shortened by 5 bases and J by 0 bases, with 11 bases between the two germline ends. CDR1 is SGHVS and CDR2 is FNYEAQ in the germline V gene.

This rearrangement joins TRBV11-3 to TRBJ2-2, with D maybe TRBD1 (6 bases). The V gene lost 4 bases and the J gene lost 1 base, with 7 bases spanning the gap. This CDR3 spans 14 amino acids. The germline V gene has CDR1 SGHNT and CDR2 YENEEA. The CDR3 protein is CASSSRGNTGELFF. The CDR3 nucleotides are TGTGCCAGCAGCTCCAGGGGGAACACCGGGGAGCTGTTTTTT.

This chain links TRBV5-6 with TRBJ1-1; 8 positions agree with TRBD1. V trimming: 4 bases; J trimming: 3 bases; junction bases outside the gene matches: 5. CDR3 length equals 14 residues. Germline V lookup: CDR1 SGHDT, CDR2 YYEEEE. This CDR3 is CASSDPTGDTEAFF. The CDR3 nucleotides read TGTGCCAGCAGCGACCCGACAGGGGACACTGAAGCTTTCTTT.

The rearrangement links TRBV6-5 to TRBJ1-1; 10 nucleotides line up with TRBD1. Germline V gene lookup returns CDR1 MNHEY and CDR2 SVGAGI. CDR3 length: 12 residues. Losses at the gene ends were 6 bases for V and 13 bases for J; bases not matched to a gene: 8. The CDR3 DNA reads TGTGCCAGCAGCTCCTCGACAGGGGGCTTTTTCTTT. Its translation: CASSSSTGGFFF.